This is a list of T cell receptor beta chains from one sample in a study of regulatory T cells in long-lasting Graves disease. TCRdb independently ran MiXCR on the multiplex PCR reads; one entry per CDR3 protein. Among approximately 270,000 distinct CDR3 sequences listed, around 19% were seen once. These data were also reused for a study on T cells in Graves' hyperthyroidism and ophthalmopathy.

Sample: peripheral blood mononuclear cells (PBMCs), taken at new diagnosis, from a patient treated with antithyroid drugs. The receptor source for this set is a woman between 25 and 40 years old with Graves disease. Each CDR3 is given with its conserved first and last residue. The D gene is left open where the match is weak. Where a row states a size, it is once, few, many or the class of an expanded clone; other rows omit it.

d_call	clone_size	j_call	cdr3_length	v_call	cdr3_nt	cdr3_aa
TRBD2	many	TRBJ2-1	15	TRBV24-1	TGTGCCACCAGCAGCGGGGGGGCGATCTACAATGAGCAGTTCTTC	CATSSGGAIYNEQFF
TRBD1	many	TRBJ2-5	14	TRBV12-5	TGTGCTAGTGGACATGACAGGGGGTTAGAGACCCAGTACTTC	CASGHDRGLETQYF
NA	many	TRBJ2-2	14	TRBV18	TGTGCCAGCTCACCGGGAGCAACAACCGGGGAGCTGTTTTTT	CASSPGATTGELFF
TRBD1	many	TRBJ1-6	14	TRBV13	TGTGCCAGCAGCTACAGGGGAGAGTATTCACCCCTCCACTTT	CASSYRGEYSPLHF
TRBD1	few	TRBJ1-2	15	TRBV5-1	TGTGCCAGCAGCGACCGCGGGACAGGGAACTATGGCTACACCTTC	CASSDRGTGNYGYTF
NA	NA	TRBJ1-1	14	TRBV19	TGTGCCAGTAGTACTCGGGTGGGGGGCACTGAAGCTTTCTTT	CASSTRVGGTEAFF
TRBD2	few	TRBJ2-5	14	TRBV11-2	TGTGCCAGCAGCTTAGTGACTAGCGTAGAGACCCAGTACTTC	CASSLVTSVETQYF
TRBD2	NA	TRBJ2-1	16	TRBV24-1	TGTGCCACCAGTGATGCTAGCGGGGGGGCCTACAATGAGCAGTTCTTC	CATSDASGGAYNEQFF
TRBD2	many	TRBJ2-3	16	TRBV12-3/TRBV12-4	TGTGCCAGCAGTTTTTGGGGCGGGGGAAGCACAGATACGCAGTATTTT	CASSFWGGGSTDTQYF
NA	NA	TRBJ1-1	15	TRBV18	TGTGCCAGCTCACCACGAGGAGCAGGGAGCCTTGAAGCTTTCTTT	CASSPRGAGSLEAFF
NA	many	TRBJ2-7	14	TRBV5-4	TGTGCCAGCAGCGGGCGGGACAGCTCCTACGAGCAGTACTTC	CASSGRDSSYEQYF
TRBD1	NA	TRBJ1-1	16	TRBV3-1	TGTGCCAGCAGCCAGGTCGTCTCAGGGGGAATCGCTGAAGCTTTCTTT	CASSQVVSGGIAEAFF
NA	NA	TRBJ2-4	15	TRBV19	TGTGCCAGTAGTTTCCTCCAGGGTAACAAAAACATTCAGTACTTC	CASSFLQGNKNIQYF
TRBD1	few	TRBJ2-7	17	TRBV18	TGTGCCAGCTCACGACCCCCGGGACAGGTCCCAATAGGAGAGCAGTACTTC	CASSRPPGQVPIGEQYF
TRBD1	many	TRBJ1-4	15	TRBV19	TGTGCCAGTAGTGCCCCCGGGACAGCTCATGAAAAACTGTTTTTT	CASSAPGTAHEKLFF
NA	NA	TRBJ2-2	15	TRBV4-1	TGCGCCAGCAGCCAAGCGGACGGGCCCACCGGGGAGCTGTTTTTT	CASSQADGPTGELFF
NA	many	TRBJ1-1	14	TRBV20-1	TGCAGTGCTAGGAAAGGGAGACAGATCTATGAAGCTTTCTTT	CSARKGRQIYEAFF
NA	many	TRBJ1-4	14	TRBV5-1	TGCGCCAGCGGGGTGAACGGGGGTCGAGAAAAACTGTTTTTT	CASGVNGGREKLFF
TRBD1	many	TRBJ2-1	15	TRBV7-9	TGTGCCAGCAACCCCCGGGACAGGGAATACAATGAGCAGTTCTTC	CASNPRDREYNEQFF
TRBD1	few	TRBJ2-1	14	TRBV27	TGTGCCAGCAGTGGGGGACAGGGGTGGAATGAGCAGTTCTTC	CASSGGQGWNEQFF
NA	few	TRBJ1-4	16	TRBV7-9	TGTGCCAGCAGCTCCCAAACAAGTATAGCTAATGAAAAACTGTTTTTT	CASSSQTSIANEKLFF
NA	many	TRBJ1-1	14	TRBV18	TGTGCCAGCTCCGGGACGAAATCGGTCACTGAAGCTTTCTTT	CASSGTKSVTEAFF
TRBD1	many	TRBJ1-2	14	TRBV12-3/TRBV12-4	TGTGCCAGCGGACTACCGGGACAGATCTATGGCTACACCTTC	CASGLPGQIYGYTF
NA	many	TRBJ2-2	15	TRBV7-2	TGTGCCAGCAGCCCACATGGGTCAGGCACCGGGGAGCTGTTTTTT	CASSPHGSGTGELFF
TRBD2	many	TRBJ2-3	16	TRBV24-1	TGTGCCACCAGTGACAAGCGGGACTACAGCACAGATACGCAGTATTTT	CATSDKRDYSTDTQYF
NA	many	TRBJ2-3	13	TRBV12-3/TRBV12-4	TGTGCCAGCAGTCCCCAACTAAGGCATACGCAGTATTTT	CASSPQLRHTQYF
NA	many	TRBJ1-3	16	TRBV5-5	TGTGCCAGCAGCTCGGGACTCTCAATCGCCGGAAACACCATATATTTT	CASSSGLSIAGNTIYF
NA	many	TRBJ1-5	15	TRBV12-3/TRBV12-4	TGTGCCAGCAGTTTAGGCAAGCATAGCAATCAGCCCCAGCATTTT	CASSLGKHSNQPQHF
NA	few	TRBJ2-7	17	TRBV9	TGTGCCAGCAGCGCGGGAGCCGCGGACAGAGAATCCTACGAGCAGTACTTC	CASSAGAADRESYEQYF
NA	many	TRBJ1-2	11	TRBV29-1	TGCAGCGCGAACAGGGTCTACGGCTACACCTTC	CSANRVYGYTF
NA	many	TRBJ1-5	16	TRBV19	TGTGCCAGTAGGTCTCCTATCGGACGCAGCAATCAGCCCCAGCATTTT	CASRSPIGRSNQPQHF
TRBD2	many	TRBJ2-3	15	TRBV7-2	TGTGCCAGCAGCTCCCCGGGACTAGCGGGGAAAACGCAGTATTTT	CASSSPGLAGKTQYF
TRBD2	many	TRBJ2-5	15	TRBV6-1	TGTGCCAGCAGTGAGGTCAGCGGGGGGTTAGAGACCCAGTACTTC	CASSEVSGGLETQYF
TRBD1	many	TRBJ1-2	14	TRBV6-1	TGTGCCAGCATGCCAGGGGGCTTTAACTATGGCTACACCTTC	CASMPGGFNYGYTF
NA	many	TRBJ1-1	13	TRBV6-1	TGTGCCAGCACCCGGGGGGAGAACACTGAAGCTTTCTTT	CASTRGENTEAFF
NA	many	TRBJ2-5	15	TRBV9	TGTGCCAGCAGCGTAACTCCCAGCGGGCAAGAGACCCAGTACTTC	CASSVTPSGQETQYF
NA	NA	TRBJ2-1	15	TRBV15	TGTGCCACCACCCAAGCGAGTGAGGGGAACAATGAGCAGTTCTTC	CATTQASEGNNEQFF
NA	many	TRBJ1-2	11	TRBV10-2	TGCGCCAGCAGTGGGGGGTTGGGCTACACCTTC	CASSGGLGYTF
TRBD1	many	TRBJ2-5	14	TRBV27	TGTGCCAGCAGTTCTAGGACAGGGGAAGAGACCCAGTACTTC	CASSSRTGEETQYF
TRBD1	many	TRBJ1-1	15	TRBV20-1	TGCAGTGCTAGGGGAACGGGACAGGCAAACACTGAAGCTTTCTTT	CSARGTGQANTEAFF
TRBD2	NA	TRBJ2-2	15	TRBV11-2	TGTGCCAGCAGCTTTGCTAGCGGGGGGGCCGGGGAGCTGTTTTTT	CASSFASGGAGELFF
NA	many	TRBJ1-5	15	TRBV3-1	TGTGCCAGCAGCCAAGGGTCGGGCAGCAATCAGCCCCAGCATTTT	CASSQGSGSNQPQHF
NA	many	TRBJ2-2	15	TRBV2	TGTGCCAGCAGACGGGACAGCTTTTCACCGGGGGTGCTGTTTTTT	CASRRDSFSPGVLFF
TRBD1	many	TRBJ1-3	15	TRBV2	TGTGCCAGCAGTCTGGACAGGGACAGTGGAAACACCATATATTTT	CASSLDRDSGNTIYF
NA	many	TRBJ2-3	16	TRBV6-5	TGTGCCAGCAGTTACTCGAAAAAAAGATACACAGATACGCAGTATTTT	CASSYSKKRYTDTQYF
NA	many	TRBJ2-7	11	TRBV12-5	TGTGCTAGTGCCACCCGGGGGGAGCAGTACTTC	CASATRGEQYF
NA	NA	TRBJ2-3	14	TRBV7-9	TGTGCCAGCAGCTTAACAGCTAGTTCAGATACGCAGTATTTT	CASSLTASSDTQYF
NA	many	TRBJ1-1	13	TRBV10-2	TGCGCCAGCAGTGATGATCTTGGACGAGGGGCTTTCTTT	CASSDDLGRGAFF
NA	many	TRBJ1-4	14	TRBV29-1	TGCAGCGCTTCACGGACCGGGTCAGGCGAAAAACTGTTTTTT	CSASRTGSGEKLFF
NA	many	TRBJ1-1	18	TRBV6-1	TGTGCCAGCAGGAGCCTGCTTTTCAGTGGTGGCCTCAACACTGAAGCTTTCTTT	CASRSLLFSGGLNTEAFF
TRBD1	NA	TRBJ2-2	14	TRBV18	TGTGCCAGCTCACGGACAGGGGAGACCGGGGAGCTGTTTTTT	CASSRTGETGELFF
NA	many	TRBJ2-7	13	TRBV18	TGTGCCAGCTCACCAAGGCCAGGGGACGAGCAGTACTTC	CASSPRPGDEQYF